The text below deals with one T cell receptor beta chain. The antigen remains undetermined. The sample is drawn from a study of shared clonotypes between healthy human individuals. Study-wide results and limits: Rarefaction showed that sequencing of sorted subsets was incomplete (despite large depth).

Trimming took off 4 bases at V and 0 bases at J, with 10 bases between the two ends. The germline V gene has CDR1 LNHDA and CDR2 SQIVND (reference sequence). CDR3 length equals 15 residues. The protocol was immunoSEQ multiplex PCR, while the TCRdb copy is restricted to in-frame clones and leaves out a portion. The data contain 1.6 million or so clones, 98% of them singletons. CD45RA+ naive and CD45RA-negative memory subsets were separated from CD4+ cells. This receptor was identified in a young man in good health. The chain couples TRBV19 to TRBJ2-1; D possibly corresponds to TRBD2 (6 bases). The sequenced material came from naive CD4+ T cells sorted from blood. Subset of the sample: CD45RA+ positively selected. Here the CDR3 reads CASSNLARSYNEQFF. CDR3 nucleotides: TGTGCCAGTAGTAACCTAGCGCGCTCCTACAATGAGCAGTTCTTC.